Each of the 30 T cell receptor beta chains below was sequenced from the same sample in a study of human T cells and chemical hapten exposure. TCRdb itself ran the RACE reads through MiXCR, one entry per CDR3 protein. Of roughly 380,000 distinct CDR3 sequences listed, 4.8% were seen once; the top ten hold around 2.3%. Time point indicated: patch test 1, 2 weeks after DPC sensitization. The treatment is: therapeutic diphenylcyclopropenone sensitization with weekly scalp DPC. This material consisted of whole blood, taken in connection with sensitization to the hapten diphenylcyclopropenone (DPC). The receptor set was obtained from a woman aged 50 to 60 with alopecia areata. Some clones in this sample may be carry-over from other donors' samples.

The table lists this clonotype with many counts. This chain joins TRBV10-3 and TRBJ1-1; 8 bases align to TRBD1. Germline CDR1 reads ENHRY; CDR2 reads SYGVKD. This CDR3 comprises 16 residues. With V trimmed by 2 bases and J by 3 bases, 8 bases remained unmatched. CDR3 amino acids: CAISESGTGGYTEAFF. DNA of the CDR3: TGTGCCATCAGTGAGAGTGGTACAGGGGGATACACTGAAGCTTTCTTT.

This clonotype was seen more than once but under ten times. The genes are TRBV7-2 and TRBJ2-7, with D perhaps given as TRBD1 or TRBD2 (6 bases each). The CDR3 length is 15 residues. Germline values: CDR1 SGHTA, CDR2 FQGNSA. Trimming removed 4 bases at V and 1 base at J, with 14 bases between. The CDR3, as DNA: TGTGCCAGCAGCTGGTCGGAGGGGGGTTCCTACGAGCAGTACTTC. As protein: CASSWSEGGSYEQYF. Variable domain in full (rest from reference TRBV7-2 and TRBJ2-7): GAGVSQSPSNKVTEKGKDVELRCDPISGHTALYWYRQSLGQGLEFLIYFQGNSAPDKSGLPSDRFSAERTGGSVSTLTIQRTQQEDSAVYLCASSWSEGGSYEQYFGPGTRLTVT.

This clonotype was seen repeatedly, ten times or more. The V call is TRBV27, the J call TRBJ2-7; D perhaps matches TRBD1 (6 bases). V lost 8 bases and J lost 6, with 17 bases in between. Germline lookup yields CDR1 MNHEY and CDR2 SMNVEV (reference sequence). The length of the CDR3 is 13 residues. The CDR3 here is CASGPNRVVEQYF. DNA of the CDR3: TGTGCCAGCGGACCTAACAGGGTAGTCGAGCAGTACTTC.

This clonotype was found a few times. The gene calls are TRBV12-3 or TRBV12-4 and TRBJ2-3, with TRBD2 identical over 13 bases. V lost 8 bases to trimming and J lost 5 bases; unmatched junction nucleotides: 10. This CDR3 has 16 amino acids. This chain's CDR3 is CASGGLAGEIEDTQYF. CDR3 nucleotides: TGTGCCAGCGGCGGACTAGCGGGAGAGATTGAAGATACGCAGTATTTT.

In its sample, this clonotype was seen many times. This chain uses TRBV3-1 with TRBJ1-1; 7 positions match TRBD1. With 0 bases clipped from V and 7 bases from J, the junction kept 11 bases outside the gene matches. The germline V gene encodes CDR1 LGHDT and CDR2 YNNKEL (reference sequence). This CDR3 has 16 amino acids. The CDR3 reads CASSQDAFRAGGEAFF. DNA for the CDR3: TGTGCCAGCAGCCAAGATGCGTTTCGGGCAGGGGGTGAAGCTTTCTTT.

This clonotype was counted at least ten times. The V and J genes are TRBV7-2 and TRBJ1-4; 7 bases are shared with TRBD1. J was trimmed by 3 bases and V by 5 bases; bases with no gene match: 9. Germline V gene lookup returns CDR1 SGHTA and CDR2 FQGNSA. CDR3 length: 16 residues. CDR3 nucleotides: TGTGCCAGCAGCCAGGGGGGGAGAACGGCTAATGAAAAACTGTTTTTT. It codes for CASSQGGRTANEKLFF. The full variable domain, its missing parts supplied by reference TRBV7-2 and TRBJ1-4, is GAGVSQSPSNKVTEKGKDVELRCDPISGHTALYWYRQSLGQGLEFLIYFQGNSAPDKSGLPSDRFSAERTGGSVSTLTIQRTQQEDSAVYLCASSQGGRTANEKLFFGSGTQLSVL.

CDR3 region: CASSQQTSGVPIYEQYF. The CDR3 coding sequence is TGCGCCAGCAGCCAACAAACCAGCGGGGTTCCTATTTACGAGCAGTACTTC. The chain combines TRBV4-3 with TRBJ2-7; 7 bases agree with TRBD2. Germline-derived CDR1 and CDR2 are LGHNA and YSLEER. CDR3 size: 17 residues. Trimming took 2 bases from V and 4 from J; bases not matched to a gene: 14.

At least ten counts were recorded for this clonotype. The V call is TRBV6-1, the J call TRBJ2-3; 9 nucleotides match TRBD1. The CDR3 has 17 amino acids. The J segment lost 2 bases and the V segment lost 4 bases, leaving 10 bases of the junction unmatched. Germline assignment: CDR1 MNHNS and CDR2 SASEGT. In nucleotides, the CDR3 is TGTGCCAGCAGTGTGAATCCGGGACAGGGTCACACAGATACGCAGTATTTT. This translates into CASSVNPGQGHTDTQYF.

V is TRBV7-9 and J is TRBJ2-7; 8 bases fit TRBD1. Germline-derived CDR1 and CDR2 are SEHNR and FQNEAQ (reference sequence). V dropped 5 bases and J dropped 3; count of bases not matched to a gene: 6. This CDR3 contains 14 residues. The CDR3: CASSGPGQDYEQYF. CDR3 nucleotides: TGTGCCAGCAGCGGACCGGGACAGGACTACGAGCAGTACTTC.

This clonotype showed up many times. The chain recombines TRBV20-1 with TRBJ1-1, with D possibly TRBD1 on 5 matching bases. Trimming took off 6 bases at V and 5 bases at J, with 7 bases between the two ends. The CDR3 runs to 10 residues. Germline assignment: CDR1 DFQATT and CDR2 SNEGSKA (reference sequence). The CDR3 DNA reads as TGCAGTGCCCGGGGGACTGAAGCTTTCTTT. Translated: CSARGTEAFF.

The genes are TRBV28 and TRBJ2-7; 7 bases map to TRBD1. This CDR3 has 16 amino acids. From germline, CDR1 is MDHEN and CDR2 SYDVKM. Trimming at V came to 6 bases and at J to 0 bases, leaving 11 bases not matched to a gene. The CDR3 is CASSPLDRLHSYEQYF. DNA for the CDR3: TGTGCCAGCAGCCCTCTGGACAGGCTACACTCCTACGAGCAGTACTTC.

The DNA for the CDR3 is TGTGCCAGCATAAGGGGGCGGAAGAACACTGAAGCTTTCTTT. Its protein is CASIRGRKNTEAFF. This rearrangement joins TRBV6-1 to TRBJ1-1; 7 bases line up with TRBD1. This CDR3 has 14 amino acids. Germline values: CDR1 MNHNS, CDR2 SASEGT. Trimming removed 7 bases from V and 1 base from J; junction bases left unmatched: 6.

The table lists this clonotype with many counts. The J gene is TRBJ2-4, the V gene TRBV5-1, with D unresolved. Germline assignment: CDR1 SGHRS and CDR2 YFSETQ. V lost 1 base, J lost 5 bases, and 10 bases lay in between. The CDR3 runs 14 residues. The CDR3 spells CASSLSPRENIQYF. The CDR3 region has the DNA TGCGCCAGCAGCTTGAGCCCTAGGGAAAACATTCAGTACTTC.

Only a few counts were recorded for this clonotype. The chain carries TRBV27 and TRBJ1-2; D ambiguous. The germline gives CDR1 MNHEY, CDR2 SMNVEV (reference sequence). The CDR3 sequence is 14 residues long. V was pared by 5 bases and J by 6 bases, with 16 bases between. This chain's CDR3 is CASSPTPSLNGYTF. CDR3 DNA sequence: TGTGCCAGCAGTCCTACCCCGAGCCTCAATGGCTACACCTTC.

The chain employs TRBV7-7 and TRBJ2-3, with unresolved D. The germline V gene has CDR1 SSHAT and CDR2 FNYEAQ (reference sequence). This CDR3 spans 13 amino acids. V shed 5 bases and J shed 0 bases, with 6 bases lying between them. In DNA form, the CDR3 reads TGTGCCAGCAGCCAAAAGAGCACAGATACGCAGTATTTT. Protein sequence: CASSQKSTDTQYF.

This clonotype has a handful of counts. The rearrangement links TRBV7-8 to TRBJ2-5; D is unclear. The CDR3 has 13 amino acids. V was shortened by 3 bases and J by 2 bases, with 7 bases between the two germline ends. In germline, CDR1 is SGHVS, CDR2 FQNEAQ. The CDR3 DNA sequence: TGTGCCAGCAGCTTTGAAGGTCAAGAGACCCAGTACTTC. This encodes CASSFEGQETQYF.

This clonotype showed up just a few times. The rearrangement links TRBV7-6 to TRBJ2-3; D gene uncertain. Germline lookup yields CDR1 SGHVS and CDR2 FNYEAQ. The CDR3 is 14 amino acids. V was cut by 5 bases and J by 2 bases, with 11 bases left in between. For the CDR3, the DNA is TGTGCCAGCAGCCCAGCGAGGCTCACAGATACGCAGTATTTT. Protein: CASSPARLTDTQYF.

This clonotype was counted ten times or more. The chain recombines TRBV6-2 or TRBV6-3 with TRBJ1-2; TRBD1 matches at 10 bases. CDR3 length: 15 residues. Germline V gene sequence: CDR1 MNHEY, CDR2 SVGEGT. Trimming removed 6 bases from V and 2 bases from J; junction bases left unmatched: 6. In nucleotides, the CDR3 is TGTGCCAGCAGCCTACCGGGACAGGGGAACTATGGCTACACCTTC. Translation gives CASSLPGQGNYGYTF.

This clonotype occurred a few times. The V call is TRBV7-9, the J call TRBJ2-1; 7 bases are shared with TRBD1. CDR1 is SEHNR and CDR2 is FQNEAQ in the germline V gene (reference sequence). The junction had 6 bases not matched to a gene; V was cut back by 1 base and J by 15 bases. This CDR3 contains 12 residues. CDR3 protein: CASSLEDRSTFF. In nucleotides, the CDR3 is TGTGCCAGCAGCTTAGAGGACAGGAGCACGTTCTTC.

This clonotype was found many times. The V call is TRBV28, the J call TRBJ2-7; D is ambiguous. Germline loops: CDR1 MDHEN, CDR2 SYDVKM. Between the trimmed V and J ends, which lost 5 bases and 3 bases, there was a span of 11 bases. CDR3 size: 13 residues. The CDR3 DNA sequence: TGTGCCAGCAGTGCCCTCTTCCTCTACGAGCAGTACTTC. As protein: CASSALFLYEQYF.

This clonotype was recorded many times. V usage is TRBV20-1 and J usage is TRBJ2-7; 11 bases align to TRBD2. Trimming took 0 bases from V and 3 from J; bases not matched to a gene: 7. The CDR3 consists of 16 residues. CDR1 is DFQATT and CDR2 is SNEGSKA in the germline V gene (reference sequence). The CDR3 reads CSARDALAGGIYEQYF. The CDR3 coding sequence is TGCAGTGCTAGAGATGCCCTAGCGGGAGGAATCTACGAGCAGTACTTC.

Comments on this clonotype: This may arise from a read error, as a much more abundant clone is one base away. The rearrangement links TRBV2 to TRBJ2-7; no firm D call. CDR1 is SNHLY, CDR2 FYNNEI, per germline. The CDR3 contains 13 residues. Here the CDR3 DNA reads TGTGCCAGCAGTGAAGACTCCACCTACGAGCGGTACTTC. Translating it yields CASSEDSTYERYF.

In this sample, this clonotype turned up many times. The J gene is TRBJ1-1, the V gene TRBV29-1; D gene unclear. The CDR3 sequence is 13 residues long. V was shortened by 4 bases and J by 1 base, with 10 bases between the two germline ends. Germline CDR1 reads SQVTM; CDR2 reads ANQGSEA. DNA of the CDR3: TGCAGCGTTGTTAGGCAGGCGAACACTGAAGCTTTCTTT. Its translation: CSVVRQANTEAFF.

This clonotype occurred many times. This chain joins TRBV20-1 and TRBJ2-3; no clear D gene. This CDR3 is 12 amino acids long. The germline V gene has CDR1 DFQATT and CDR2 SNEGSKA (reference sequence). V was shortened by 5 bases and J by 0 bases, with 6 bases between the two germline ends. The CDR3 here is CSAPESTDTQYF. Here the CDR3 DNA reads TGCAGTGCTCCCGAGAGCACAGATACGCAGTATTTT.

This clonotype was seen a few times. V gene TRBV9 combines with J gene TRBJ1-4, with D unresolved. CDR1 is SGDLS and CDR2 is YYNGEE in the germline V gene. V was pared by 4 bases and J by 5 bases, with 12 bases between. The length of the CDR3 is 14 residues. This CDR3 is CASSTGGMNEKLFF. CDR3 nucleotides: TGTGCCAGCAGCACGGGCGGGATGAATGAAAAACTGTTTTTT. Using reference TRBV9 and TRBJ1-4 for the parts outside the CDR3, the full variable domain is DSGVTQTPKHLITATGQRVTLRCSPRSGDLSVYWYQQSLDQGLQFLIQYYNGEERAKGNILERFSAQQFPDLHSELNLSSLELGDSALYFCASSTGGMNEKLFFGSGTQLSVL.

This clonotype was detected many times. The rearrangement uses TRBV27 and TRBJ1-6; TRBD1 is a possible D gene (5 bases). V dropped 5 bases and J dropped 11 bases, with 13 bases sitting between them. CDR3 length: 13 residues. Germline CDR1 MNHEY, CDR2 SMNVEV (reference sequence). The CDR3 nucleotides are TGTGCCAGCAGTCAAGGGGTCTCCGCACCCCTCCACTTT. Its protein is CASSQGVSAPLHF.

This clonotype was counted between two and nine times. J is TRBJ2-5 and V is TRBV5-5, with D maybe TRBD1 (5 bases). CDR3 size: 14 residues. V shed 4 bases and J shed 2 bases, with 12 bases lying between them. Per germline, CDR1 SGHKS and CDR2 YYEKEE (reference sequence). CDR3 in amino acids: CASSPPQGQETQYF. For the CDR3, the DNA is TGTGCCAGCAGCCCCCCGCAGGGACAAGAGACCCAGTACTTC.

This clonotype showed up just a few times. The chain has TRBV24-1 and TRBJ2-4, with 10 bases aligning to TRBD2. Germline V gene lookup returns CDR1 KGHDR and CDR2 SFDVKD. There are 19 residues in the CDR3. With 4 bases clipped from V and 6 bases from J, the junction kept 17 bases outside the gene matches. CDR3 bases: TGTGCCACCAGTGAGATGATCTTAGCGGGAGGCCAACGAGTAAACATTCAGTACTTC. This translates into CATSEMILAGGQRVNIQYF.

The table lists this clonotype with many counts. V gene TRBV20-1 combines with J gene TRBJ2-7, with D perhaps given as TRBD1 or TRBD2 (6 bases each). The CDR3 has 14 amino acids. V was pared by 2 bases and J by 0 bases, with 11 bases between. CDR1 and CDR2 (germline): DFQATT, SNEGSKA (reference sequence). Here the CDR3 reads CSARLADSSYEQYF. The CDR3 DNA is TGCAGTGCTAGATTAGCGGACAGCTCCTACGAGCAGTACTTC.

This clonotype was picked up many times. This chain joins TRBV5-5 and TRBJ2-5; D possibly corresponds to TRBD2 (6 bases). This CDR3 is built from 15 residues. The V gene's germline CDR1 is SGHKS and CDR2 YYEKEE (reference sequence). Trimming took 4 bases from V and 7 from J, leaving 20 bases between them. CDR3 region: CASSPVRALGGTQYF. CDR3 coding DNA: TGTGCCAGCAGCCCGGTTAGGGCTTTGGGGGGGACCCAGTACTTC.